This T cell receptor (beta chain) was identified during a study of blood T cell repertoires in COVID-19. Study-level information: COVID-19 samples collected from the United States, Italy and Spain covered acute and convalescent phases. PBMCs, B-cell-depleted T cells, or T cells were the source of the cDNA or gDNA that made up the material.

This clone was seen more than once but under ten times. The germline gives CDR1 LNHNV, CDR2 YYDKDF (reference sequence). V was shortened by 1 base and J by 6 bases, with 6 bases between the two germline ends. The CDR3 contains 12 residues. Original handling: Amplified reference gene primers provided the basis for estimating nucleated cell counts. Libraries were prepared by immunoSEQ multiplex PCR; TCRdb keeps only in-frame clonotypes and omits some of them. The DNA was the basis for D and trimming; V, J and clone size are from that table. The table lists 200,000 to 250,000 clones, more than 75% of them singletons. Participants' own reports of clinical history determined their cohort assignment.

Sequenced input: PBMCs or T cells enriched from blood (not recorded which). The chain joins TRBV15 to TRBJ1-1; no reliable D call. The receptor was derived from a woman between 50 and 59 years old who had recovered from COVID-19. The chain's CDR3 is CATSRGGPEAFF. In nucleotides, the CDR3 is TGTGCCACCAGCAGAGGTGGCCCTGAAGCTTTCTTT. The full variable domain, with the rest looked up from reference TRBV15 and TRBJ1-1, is DAMVIQNPRYQVTQFGKPVTLSCSQTLNHNVMYWYQQKSSQAPKLLFHYYDKDFNNEADTPDNFQSRRPNTSFCFLDIRSPGLGDTAMYLCATSRGGPEAFFGQGTRLTVV.